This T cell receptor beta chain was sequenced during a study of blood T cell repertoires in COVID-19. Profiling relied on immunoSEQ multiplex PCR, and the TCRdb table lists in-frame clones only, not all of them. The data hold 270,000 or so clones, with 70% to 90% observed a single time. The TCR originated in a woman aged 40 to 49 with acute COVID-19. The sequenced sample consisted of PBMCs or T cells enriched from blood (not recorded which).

In DNA, the CDR3 is TGTGCCAGCAGCCCAGGGTTCACTGAAGCTTTCTTT. It is translated as CASSPGFTEAFF. The V and J genes are TRBV7-2 and TRBJ1-1, with a tentative D call TRBD1 (5 bases). Germline V gene data show CDR1 as SGHTA and CDR2 as FQGNSA. The CDR3 loop spans 12 amino acids. Trimming stripped 5 bases from V and 4 bases from J, with 8 bases between.